In this sample, the clone carrying this TCR beta chain turned up many times. Its specificity is unknown. The DNA ends 3 residues before the CDR3 does, and the rest of the CDR3 is filled in from the germline J gene. The record originates from a study of T cell clonality in common variable immunodeficiency. Study-wide results and limits: Compared with healthy controls, CVID subjects showed increased TCRbeta clonality, mostly in about a third. What drives increased CVID clonality needs T cell subpopulation sequencing.

Donors gave about 5 to 8.5 ml heparinized peripheral whole blood. Control and CVID samples contributed equal amounts of genomic DNA. The method was immunoSEQ multiplex PCR; TCRdb's version includes in-frame clones alone and lacks a portion of them. This set yields tens of thousands of clones and no singletons; the top ten hold 2.5% to 3%. The V end was cut by 4 bases, the J end by 1 base, with 13 bases between. The CDR3 length is 14 residues. Germline loops: CDR1 DFQATT, CDR2 SNEGSKA (reference sequence). The chain combines TRBV20-1 with TRBJ1-1, with D possibly TRBD1 on 6 matching bases. The specimen sequenced was peripheral blood mononuclear cells. The sequence was collected from a person aged 18-69 years in good health. CDR3 sequence reads: CSAMLPGQNTEAFF. The covered CDR3 bases are TGCAGTGCTATGCTCCCGGGACAGAACACTGAA.